Listed below are T cell receptor beta chains from one sample, sequenced in a study of beta chain features in type 1 diabetes. Produced via immunoSEQ multiplex PCR; TCRdb's table is partial and in-frame only. The sample lists a few hundred thousand clones; around a tenth were seen once. The sequenced sample was central memory CD4+ T cells from blood. These receptor sequences come from a young man with type 1 diabetes. The CDR3 runs from the conserved cysteine through the conserved F or W. Each record gives: D gene, clone size, J gene, V gene, CDR3 DNA, CDR3 protein. D genes are given only for firm matches. Part of the rows lack a size; the others show once, few, many or a class for expanded clones.

NA,NA,TRBJ2-5,TRBV14,TGTGCCAGCAGCCGACCCGCGGAGACCCAGTACTTC,CASSRPAETQYF
TRBD2,many,TRBJ2-7,TRBV20-1,TGCAGTGCTCGTACTAGCGTCGGGCAGTACTTC,CSARTSVGQYF
TRBD1,NA,TRBJ1-2,TRBV4-2,TGTGCCAGCAGCCAAGGAGGAGGACAGGCCTGGCACAACTATGGCTACACCTTC,CASSQGGGQAWHNYGYTF
NA,NA,TRBJ1-5,TRBV19,TGTGCCAGTAAGTCACAGGGATCGGACAATCAGCCCCAGCATTTT,CASKSQGSDNQPQHF
NA,many,TRBJ2-2,TRBV7-9,TGTGCCAGCAGCTTTAAACAGGGTTGGACCGGGGAGCTGTTTTTT,CASSFKQGWTGELFF
NA,few,TRBJ1-1,TRBV7-9,TGTGCCAGCAGCCGCATCTGGGGGGACACTGAAGCTTTCTTT,CASSRIWGDTEAFF
NA,NA,TRBJ2-7,TRBV5-4,TGTGCCAGCAGCTTAAATGTCAGCCCCTACGAGCAGTACTTC,CASSLNVSPYEQYF
TRBD2,few,TRBJ2-1,TRBV28,TGTGCCAGCAGTTCCCCAGGTAGCGGGAGACAACTCAATGAGCAGTTCTTC,CASSSPGSGRQLNEQFF
NA,NA,TRBJ2-1,TRBV14,TGTGCCAGCAGCCAGGGGGACGGGACCAACCCGTTCTTC,CASSQGDGTNPFF
NA,few,TRBJ2-7,TRBV10-3,TGTGCCACCGTAAACCCTAGCTCCTACGAGCAGTACTTC,CATVNPSSYEQYF
NA,NA,TRBJ2-7,TRBV9,TGTGCCAGCAGCCCAACTGCGGGAACCTACGAGCAGTACTTC,CASSPTAGTYEQYF
TRBD1,NA,TRBJ2-1,TRBV7-9,TGTGCCAGCAGTTCAGATGTGAGACAGGGAAGGAATGAGCAGTTCTTC,CASSSDVRQGRNEQFF
TRBD1,NA,TRBJ2-1,TRBV2,TGTGCCAGCAGTGAATCAGGGGGCTCCTACAATGAGCAGTTCTTC,CASSESGGSYNEQFF
TRBD2,many,TRBJ2-7,TRBV9,TGTGCCAGCAGTCCCGGGACTAGCGGGAGGGCCGGCGAGCAGTACTTC,CASSPGTSGRAGEQYF
NA,NA,TRBJ1-3,TRBV5-6,TGTGCCAGCAGACCGGCCGGGACATTCGGAAACACCATATATTTT,CASRPAGTFGNTIYF
NA,NA,TRBJ2-7,TRBV7-3,TGTGCCAGCAGCTCGACCTACGAGCAGTACTTC,CASSSTYEQYF
TRBD2,NA,TRBJ2-4,TRBV19,TGTGCCAGTAGTATAGGGGAACTAGCGGGAGTCTGGGCCAAAAACATTCAGTACTTC,CASSIGELAGVWAKNIQYF
NA,NA,TRBJ2-7,TRBV27,TGTGCCAGCAGGCTTACAGGGACCTACGAGCAGTACTTC,CASRLTGTYEQYF
TRBD1,few,TRBJ1-5,TRBV6-1,TGTGCCACCAGGGGGAAATTAAGCAATCAGCCCCAGCATTTT,CATRGKLSNQPQHF
TRBD1,medium-sized,TRBJ2-1,TRBV23-1,TGCGCCAGCAGTCATATAGGACAGGGGGCTTGTGAGCAGTTCTTC,CASSHIGQGACEQFF
TRBD2,NA,TRBJ2-3,TRBV6-5,TGTGCCAGCAGTTACTCGAAAAGGCGCGGGAGGGATACGCAGTATTTT,CASSYSKRRGRDTQYF
TRBD2,NA,TRBJ2-3,TRBV6-1,TGTGCCAGCAGTGGGTGGACTAGGGGCACAGATACGCAGTATTTT,CASSGWTRGTDTQYF
NA,few,TRBJ2-1,TRBV11-2,TGTGCCAGCAGCTTAATGACCGGGAATGAGCAGTTCTTC,CASSLMTGNEQFF
NA,NA,TRBJ1-4,TRBV29-1,TGCAGCGTTGTTGGGGTAGGAGAAAAACTGTTTTTT,CSVVGVGEKLFF
TRBD1,few,TRBJ2-1,TRBV5-1,TGCGCCAGCAGCTTGGGACAGGGGGGTAACAATGAGCAGTTCTTC,CASSLGQGGNNEQFF
TRBD1,NA,TRBJ1-5,TRBV18,TGTGCCAGCTCACCGCGGACAGGGAGGGATCAGCCCCAGCATTTT,CASSPRTGRDQPQHF
NA,few,TRBJ2-5,TRBV18,TGTGCCAGCTCACCACAGAGGGAGGAGACCCAGTACTTC,CASSPQREETQYF
TRBD2,few,TRBJ2-1,TRBV10-3,TGTGCCATCAGTGATTTTGGGCGGGAGGCCTACAATGAGCAGTTCTTC,CAISDFGREAYNEQFF
TRBD2,NA,TRBJ2-7,TRBV6-6,TGTGCCAGCAGTTATCCTGCTAGCGGGCGCTACGAGCAGTACTTC,CASSYPASGRYEQYF
NA,few,TRBJ2-3,TRBV27,TGTGCCAGCAGTCCAATGGGCGGGAGCACAGATACGCAGTATTTT,CASSPMGGSTDTQYF
NA,NA,TRBJ2-1,TRBV11-3,TGTGCCAGCAGCTTAACCGTCAATGAGCAGTTCTTC,CASSLTVNEQFF
NA,NA,TRBJ2-5,TRBV7-3,TGTGCCAGCAGCTTAGTTCGTGAGACCCAGTACTTC,CASSLVRETQYF
NA,NA,TRBJ2-5,TRBV30,TGTGCCTGGAGTTTCTACGGGATTGCTAAAGAGACCCAGTACTTC,CAWSFYGIAKETQYF
NA,many,TRBJ2-7,TRBV27,TGTGCCAGCAGCACGATGCCATCCTACGAGCAGTACTTC,CASSTMPSYEQYF
TRBD2,NA,TRBJ2-1,TRBV18,TGTGCCAGCTCACCACCGGCTAGCGGGAGTTTAAATGAGCAGTTCTTC,CASSPPASGSLNEQFF
TRBD1,NA,TRBJ1-2,TRBV28,TGTGCCAGCAGTTCCCGTACAGGGGGTGTAAGCGGCTACACCTTC,CASSSRTGGVSGYTF
NA,NA,TRBJ2-5,TRBV28,TGTGCCAGCGGGGATTTTGGAGGGACCCAGTACTTC,CASGDFGGTQYF
TRBD2,few,TRBJ2-7,TRBV28,TGTGCCAGCAGTTTATTACGTAGCGGGTCTGTCCGCGAGCAGTACTTC,CASSLLRSGSVREQYF
NA,few,TRBJ2-1,TRBV27,TGTGCCAGCAGTTTCCAAACTAGTAGCTCCAATGAGCAGTTCTTC,CASSFQTSSSNEQFF
TRBD2,NA,TRBJ2-1,TRBV2,TGTGCCAGCAGTGATTGGACTAGCGGCTACAATGAGCAGTTCTTC,CASSDWTSGYNEQFF
NA,NA,TRBJ2-5,TRBV7-3,TGTGCCAGCAGCTTAAGAATCGGCCGAGAAGGAGAGACCCAGTACTTC,CASSLRIGREGETQYF
NA,NA,TRBJ2-2,TRBV7-3,TGTGCCAGCAGCCTTATACCCCTCGCGAACACCGGGGAGCTGTTTTTT,CASSLIPLANTGELFF
NA,few,TRBJ1-5,TRBV19,TGTGCCAGTAGTATAAGCTCCGGAAGGGGCAATCAGCCCCAGCATTTT,CASSISSGRGNQPQHF
NA,few,TRBJ1-2,TRBV29-1,TGCAGCGTCGGTCAAAGACCGGGACAAAACTATGGCTACACCTTC,CSVGQRPGQNYGYTF